The 29 T cell receptor beta chains listed next were all sequenced from one sample in a study of blood T cell repertoires in COVID-19. Generated by immunoSEQ multiplex PCR, the TCRdb table keeps only in-frame clones and is missing some. Of around 150,000 clones in the sample, about 88% were seen once. The sequenced material came from peripheral blood. The receptors derive from a woman older than 75 with acute or convalescent COVID-19.

V and J are TRBV5-1 and TRBJ1-2; 9 bases map to TRBD1. The CDR3 totals 15 residues. The V and J ends lost 2 bases and 2 bases, in that order; junction bases with no gene match: 4. CDR1 SGHRS and CDR2 YFSETQ come from the germline V gene. DNA of the CDR3: TGCGCCAGCAGCTTATTACAGGGGGCAAACTATGGCTACACCTTC. Translated, it gives CASSLLQGANYGYTF.

Of note for this clone: An end of the junction does not agree with germline; a read error may underlie this. The V gene is TRBV30, the J gene TRBJ1-6; D is unresolved. The CDR3 covers 13 residues. Looked up from germline, CDR1 is GTSNPN and CDR2 is SVGIG (reference sequence). The CDR3 reads CAWSRSSNSPLHF. DNA of the CDR3: TGTGCCTGGAGCAGGTCCTCTAATTCACCCCTCCACTTT.

The rearrangement uses TRBV7-3 and TRBJ2-2; D is ambiguous. The CDR3 spans 14 residues. Germline CDR1 reads SGHTA; CDR2 reads FQGTGA. Deletions cut 1 base from V and 6 bases from J, with 9 bases between. The CDR3 sequence: CASSLMELPGELFF. The CDR3, as DNA: TGTGCCAGCAGCTTAATGGAGCTCCCCGGGGAGCTGTTTTTT.

The CDR3, as DNA: TGCGCCAGCGGGACAGGGCACTATGGCTACACCTTC. This encodes CASGTGHYGYTF. V usage is TRBV10-2 and J usage is TRBJ1-2; 9 nucleotides line up with TRBD1. Germline loops: CDR1 WSHSY, CDR2 SAAADI. The CDR3 spans 12 residues. The V segment lost 8 bases and the J segment 3 bases; nucleotides outside the gene matches: 1.

The chain has TRBV19 and TRBJ1-5; D ambiguous. V was trimmed by 8 bases and J by 3 bases, leaving 11 bases between them. Germline V lookup: CDR1 LNHDA, CDR2 SQIVND (reference sequence). The CDR3 extends over 13 amino acids. The CDR3 sequence: CASGNSPNQPQHF. In DNA, the CDR3 is TGTGCCAGTGGAAACAGTCCCAATCAGCCCCAGCATTTT.

This clone was counted only a few times. The chain combines TRBV5-1 with TRBJ2-5; D call uncertain. Per germline, CDR1 SGHRS and CDR2 YFSETQ. The CDR3 has 14 amino acids. V was clipped by 4 bases and J by 2 bases, with 12 bases between them. Written as DNA, the CDR3 is TGCGCCAGCAGCCCCACCGGGTTACAAGAGACCCAGTACTTC. Translating gives CASSPTGLQETQYF.

CDR3: CASSYYRGNSGNEQFF. The CDR3 DNA follows: TGTGCCAGCAGCTATTACAGGGGAAATTCGGGCAATGAGCAGTTCTTC. J is TRBJ2-1 and V is TRBV7-2; 7 bases align to TRBD1. CDR1 and CDR2 (germline): SGHTA, FQGNSA. The length of the CDR3 is 16 residues. J lost 6 bases, V lost 4 bases, and 12 bases had no gene match.

The rearrangement links TRBV11-2 to TRBJ1-2; D is undetermined. Trimming took 0 bases from V and 2 from J, leaving 7 bases between them. This CDR3 is built from 14 residues. Germline CDR1 and CDR2: SGHAT and FQNNGV. As DNA, the CDR3 is TGTGCCAGCAGCTTAGAGGCAGGAAACTATGGCTACACCTTC. It is translated as CASSLEAGNYGYTF.

V gene TRBV7-2 combines with J gene TRBJ1-6; 8 bases align to TRBD1. Germline CDR1 reads SGHTA; CDR2 reads FQGNSA. Trimming took 5 bases from V and 5 from J; bases not matched to a gene: 5. The CDR3 has 15 amino acids. In DNA form, the CDR3 reads TGTGCCAGCAGCGCCCGACAGGGGAATAATTCACCCCTCCACTTT. Translating it yields CASSARQGNNSPLHF.

The chain combines TRBV7-9 with TRBJ1-2, with D perhaps TRBD1 (5 bases). V was trimmed by 5 bases and J by 7 bases, leaving 20 bases between them. The CDR3 spans 15 residues. Looked up from germline, CDR1 is SEHNR and CDR2 is FQNEAQ (reference sequence). The CDR3 sequence is CASSRFGEGFGGYTF. CDR3 DNA sequence: TGTGCCAGCAGCCGATTTGGGGAGGGGTTCGGTGGCTACACCTTC.

The J gene is TRBJ1-4, the V gene TRBV29-1, with TRBD1 identical over 8 bases. The CDR3 covers 16 residues. The ends lost 7 bases at V and 2 bases at J; junction bases unmatched: 12. The V gene's germline CDR1 is SQVTM and CDR2 ANQGSEA. The CDR3: CSGLRGRIGTNEKLFF. CDR3 in DNA: TGCAGCGGGCTCAGGGGGCGAATTGGGACTAATGAAAAACTGTTTTTT.

The rearrangement links TRBV28 to TRBJ1-5; D call uncertain. The CDR3 consists of 14 residues. V shed 1 base and J shed 2 bases, with 6 bases lying between them. Per germline, CDR1 MDHEN and CDR2 SYDVKM. The CDR3 DNA follows: TGTGCCAGCAGTTTATTCGGGGGCAATCAGCCCCAGCATTTT. This sequence encodes CASSLFGGNQPQHF.

The chain links TRBV5-1 to TRBJ1-6, with 7 bases aligning to TRBD1. This CDR3 region has 14 residues. Trimming took 5 bases from V and 9 from J; bases not matched to a gene: 8. CDR1 and CDR2 from the germline V gene are SGHRS and YFSETQ. The CDR3 here is CASSEGADGSPLHF. The CDR3 nucleotides read TGCGCCAGCAGTGAGGGGGCTGACGGTTCACCCCTCCACTTT. The variable domain in full, completed from reference TRBV5-1 and TRBJ1-6, reads KAGVTQTPRYLIKTRGQQVTLSCSPISGHRSVSWYQQTPGQGLQFLFEYFSETQRNKGNFPGRFSGRQFSNSRSEMNVSTLELGDSALYLCASSEGADGSPLHFGNGTRLTVT.

V gene TRBV25-1 combines with J gene TRBJ2-2; TRBD1 matches 7 bases. The germline V gene encodes CDR1 MGHDK and CDR2 SYGVNS. The J segment lost 4 bases and the V segment lost 6 bases, leaving 8 bases of the junction unmatched. The length of the CDR3 is 15 residues. The CDR3 nucleotides are TGTGCCAGCAGAAGACAGGGACCCAGCACCGGGGAGCTGTTTTTT. It is translated as CASRRQGPSTGELFF.

The chain combines TRBV10-2 with TRBJ2-1; TRBD1 agrees at 9 bases. Looked up from germline, CDR1 is WSHSY and CDR2 is SAAADI. V shed 7 bases, J shed 9 bases, and the junction held 7 bases outside the gene matches. The CDR3 loop spans 13 amino acids. The CDR3 loop reads CASNRQGEGEQFF. CDR3 sequence (DNA): TGCGCCAGCAATAGACAGGGGGAAGGTGAGCAGTTCTTC.

A few counts support this clone. The chain is built from TRBV7-9 and TRBJ2-7; 8 bases are a match to TRBD2. CDR3 length: 15 residues. J was trimmed by 7 bases and V by 3 bases; bases with no gene match: 11. Looked up from germline, CDR1 is SEHNR and CDR2 is FQNEAQ (reference sequence). DNA of the CDR3: TGTGCCAGCAGCTTTTTCGCGACTAGCGAGGGGGAGCAGTACTTC. It is translated as CASSFFATSEGEQYF.

The rearrangement links TRBV5-1 to TRBJ1-4; 9 bases are shared with TRBD1. The CDR3 extends over 17 amino acids. CDR1 and CDR2 (germline): SGHRS, YFSETQ. With 8 bases clipped from V and 5 bases from J, the junction kept 16 bases outside the gene matches. The CDR3: CASRYIPGGQGNEKLFF. CDR3 DNA sequence: TGCGCCAGTAGATATATACCCGGAGGACAGGGGAATGAAAAACTGTTTTTT.

The chain links TRBV4-2 to TRBJ2-1; 9 nucleotides line up with TRBD2. The CDR3 covers 17 residues. The V gene end was trimmed by 1 base and the J gene end by 4 bases; junction bases not matched to a gene: 8. Germline V lookup: CDR1 LGHNA, CDR2 YNFKEQ. CDR3 DNA: TGTGCCAGCAGCCAAGCGAAGACTAGCGGACGATACAATGAGCAGTTCTTC. Translating gives CASSQAKTSGRYNEQFF.

This clone was counted between two and nine times. The gene calls are TRBV30 and TRBJ1-4; 7 bases are a match to TRBD1. The V gene's germline CDR1 is GTSNPN and CDR2 SVGIG (reference sequence). The CDR3 is made up of 14 amino acids. V lost 4 bases to trimming and J lost 4 bases; unmatched junction nucleotides: 6. CDR3 in DNA: TGTGCCTGGATAGCGGCAGGGGGTAATGAAAAACTGTTTTTT. Translation gives CAWIAAGGNEKLFF.

The CDR3 bases are TGTGCCAGCAGCTTTGGGCGTAATCAGCCCCAGCATTTT. Amino acid sequence: CASSFGRNQPQHF. The chain couples TRBV11-1 to TRBJ1-5; D uncertain. Germline CDR1 is SGHAT and CDR2 is FQDESV (reference sequence). V shed 3 bases and J shed 4 bases, with 7 bases lying between them. The CDR3 sequence is 13 residues long.

The rearrangement joins TRBV9 to TRBJ2-1; 8 bases are shared with TRBD2. The CDR3 runs to 13 residues. Germline loops: CDR1 SGDLS, CDR2 YYNGEE. Unmatched junction bases numbered 11, after V lost 6 bases and J lost 12 bases. The CDR3 sequence is CASTAGVSSGQFF. In nucleotides, the CDR3 is TGTGCCAGCACAGCGGGAGTAAGCAGTGGGCAGTTCTTC. Looking up the rest from reference TRBV9 and TRBJ2-1 gives the full variable domain: DSGVTQTPKHLITATGQRVTLRCSPRSGDLSVYWYQQSLDQGLQFLIQYYNGEERAKGNILERFSAQQFPDLHSELNLSSLELGDSALYFCASTAGVSSGQFFGPGTRLTVL.

The genes are TRBV27 and TRBJ2-7; perhaps TRBD2 as D (5 bases). The CDR3 is 13 residues long. The ends were cut back, 6 bases at V and 2 bases at J, with 11 bases in the middle. Germline CDR1 is MNHEY and CDR2 is SMNVEV (reference sequence). CDR3 residues: CASRHSGAYEQYF. The CDR3 DNA is TGTGCCAGCAGACACTCCGGGGCCTACGAGCAGTACTTC.

V usage is TRBV7-2 and J usage is TRBJ2-7; D is uncertain. Germline V gives CDR1 SGHTA, CDR2 FQGNSA. Deletions cut 7 bases from V and 0 bases from J, with 19 bases between. This CDR3 has 16 amino acids. The CDR3 coding sequence is TGTGCCAGCACCGTTACACGAGGTGCGCGCTCCTACGAGCAGTACTTC. Translated: CASTVTRGARSYEQYF.

The chain combines TRBV9 with TRBJ1-2; perhaps TRBD1 as D (6 bases). Germline values: CDR1 SGDLS, CDR2 YYNGEE. Trimming shortened V by 0 bases and J by 4 bases, and 10 bases separated the two germline ends. CDR3 length: 14 residues. CDR3 nucleotides: TGTGCCAGCAGCGTAGACCCACAGGGCTATGGCTACACCTTC. Translating it yields CASSVDPQGYGYTF.

The genes are TRBV4-1 and TRBJ2-5, with a tentative D call TRBD1 (6 bases). The CDR3 is 15 residues long. Between the trimmed V and J ends, which lost 0 bases and 1 base, there was a span of 9 bases. CDR1 MGHRA and CDR2 YSYEKL come from the germline V gene. The CDR3 DNA reads TGCGCCAGCAGCCAAGATAGGGGGTTCCAAGAGACCCAGTACTTC. This codes for CASSQDRGFQETQYF.

V usage is TRBV3-1 (or the pseudogene TRBV3-2) and J usage is TRBJ1-2, with TRBD1 matching 7 bases. The germline CDR1 and CDR2 sequences are LGHDT and YNNKEL (reference sequence). The V and J ends lost 6 bases and 0 bases, in that order; junction bases with no gene match: 10. The CDR3 length is 16 residues. The CDR3 region has the DNA TGTGCCAGCAGTCCCCTTTGGACAGGTTCTAACTATGGCTACACCTTC. It is translated as CASSPLWTGSNYGYTF.

The chain uses TRBV7-2 and TRBJ1-4, with D perhaps TRBD1 (6 bases). Germline V lookup: CDR1 SGHTA, CDR2 FQGNSA. The germline V and J ends were trimmed by 0 bases and 7 bases, with 12 bases remaining between them. This CDR3 contains 15 residues. The CDR3 region has the DNA TGTGCCAGCAGCTTAGCTTCCAGGGGAATTGAAAAACTGTTTTTT. Its translation: CASSLASRGIEKLFF.

This clone was seen just once. The chain is built from TRBV3-1 (or the pseudogene TRBV3-2) and TRBJ2-7; perhaps TRBD1 as D (6 bases). Germline V gene lookup returns CDR1 LGHDT and CDR2 YNNKEL (reference sequence). The CDR3 contains 13 residues. V was clipped by 1 base and J by 6 bases, with 10 bases between them. CDR3 in DNA: TGTGCCAGCAGCCAAGCCAGGGGCGGCGAGCAGTACTTC. Protein sequence: CASSQARGGEQYF.

This chain uses TRBV7-2 with TRBJ2-2, with D possibly being TRBD2 (6 bases). The ends were cut back, 8 bases at V and 4 bases at J, with 20 bases in the middle. Looked up from germline, CDR1 is SGHTA and CDR2 is FQGNSA. This CDR3 is built from 16 residues. The CDR3 DNA reads as TGTGCCAGCTTCCTGTGGGGCGGGGCGATCACCGGGGAGCTGTTTTTT. Its translation: CASFLWGGAITGELFF.